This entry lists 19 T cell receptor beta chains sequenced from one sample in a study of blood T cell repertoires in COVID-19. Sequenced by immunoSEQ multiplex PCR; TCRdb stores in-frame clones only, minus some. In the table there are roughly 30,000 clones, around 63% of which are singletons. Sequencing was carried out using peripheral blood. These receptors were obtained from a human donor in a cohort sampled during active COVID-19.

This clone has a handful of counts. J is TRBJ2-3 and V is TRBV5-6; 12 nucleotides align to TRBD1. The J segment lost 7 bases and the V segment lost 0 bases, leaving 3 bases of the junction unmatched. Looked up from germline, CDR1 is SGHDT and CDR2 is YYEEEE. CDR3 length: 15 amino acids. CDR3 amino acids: CASSLEGQGANTQYF. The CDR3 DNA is TGTGCCAGCAGCTTGGAGGGACAGGGGGCTAATACGCAGTATTTT.

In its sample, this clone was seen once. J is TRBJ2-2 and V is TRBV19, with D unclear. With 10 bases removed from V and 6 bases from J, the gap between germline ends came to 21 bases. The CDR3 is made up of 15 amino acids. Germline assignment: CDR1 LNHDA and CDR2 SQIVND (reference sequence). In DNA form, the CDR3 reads TGTGCCACAGCTTTGGGCACCGGTATTGCCGGGGAGCTGTTTTTT. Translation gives CATALGTGIAGELFF.

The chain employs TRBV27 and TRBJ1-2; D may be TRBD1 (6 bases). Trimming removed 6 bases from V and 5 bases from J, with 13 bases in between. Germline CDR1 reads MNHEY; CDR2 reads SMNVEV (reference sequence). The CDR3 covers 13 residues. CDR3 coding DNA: TGTGCCAGCAGCCGGACAGACCAGTATGGCTACACCTTC. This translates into CASSRTDQYGYTF.

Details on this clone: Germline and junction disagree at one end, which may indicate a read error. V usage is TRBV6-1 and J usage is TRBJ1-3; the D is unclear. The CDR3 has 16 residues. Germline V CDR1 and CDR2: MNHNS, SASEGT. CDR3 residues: CASTETGISSGNTIYF. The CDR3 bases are TGTGCCAGCACTGAAACCGGGATCAGCTCTGGAAACACCATATATTTT.

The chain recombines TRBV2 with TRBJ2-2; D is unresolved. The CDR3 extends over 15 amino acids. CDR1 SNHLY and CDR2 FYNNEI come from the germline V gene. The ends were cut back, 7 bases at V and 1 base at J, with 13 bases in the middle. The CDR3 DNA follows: TGTGCCAGCATCTTCTCCGCAGGGAACACCGGGGAGCTGTTTTTT. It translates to CASIFSAGNTGELFF. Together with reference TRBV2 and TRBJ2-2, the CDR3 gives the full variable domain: EPEVTQTPSHQVTQMGQEVILRCVPISNHLYFYWYRQILGQKVEFLVSFYNNEISEKSEIFDDQFSVERPDGSNFTLKIRSTKLEDSAMYFCASIFSAGNTGELFFGEGSRLTVL.

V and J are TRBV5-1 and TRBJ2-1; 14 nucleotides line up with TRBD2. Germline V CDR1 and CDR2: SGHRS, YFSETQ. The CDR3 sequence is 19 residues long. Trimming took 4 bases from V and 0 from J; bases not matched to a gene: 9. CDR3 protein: CASSPVGTSGGSSYNEQFF. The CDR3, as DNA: TGCGCCAGCAGCCCCGTGGGGACTAGCGGGGGAAGCTCCTACAATGAGCAGTTCTTC.

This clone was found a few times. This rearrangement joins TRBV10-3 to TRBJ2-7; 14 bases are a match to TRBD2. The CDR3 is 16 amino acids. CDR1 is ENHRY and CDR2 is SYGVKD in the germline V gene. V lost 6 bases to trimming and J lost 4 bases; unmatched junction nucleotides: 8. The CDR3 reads CAIRGTSGRAGYEQYF. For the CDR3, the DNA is TGTGCCATCAGGGGGACTAGCGGGAGAGCCGGGTACGAGCAGTACTTC.

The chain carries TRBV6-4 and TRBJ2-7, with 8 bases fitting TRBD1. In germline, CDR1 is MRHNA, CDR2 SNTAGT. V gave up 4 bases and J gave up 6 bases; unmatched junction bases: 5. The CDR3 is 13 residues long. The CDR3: CASSVTGGGEQYF. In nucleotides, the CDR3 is TGTGCCAGCAGTGTAACAGGGGGTGGCGAGCAGTACTTC.

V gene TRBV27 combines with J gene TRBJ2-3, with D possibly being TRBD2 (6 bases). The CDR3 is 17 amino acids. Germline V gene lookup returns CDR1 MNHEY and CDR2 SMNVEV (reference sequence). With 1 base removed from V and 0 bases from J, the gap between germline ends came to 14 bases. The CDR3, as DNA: TGTGCCAGCAGTTTATTGGGCCTAGCGCTTAGCACAGATACGCAGTATTTT. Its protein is CASSLLGLALSTDTQYF.

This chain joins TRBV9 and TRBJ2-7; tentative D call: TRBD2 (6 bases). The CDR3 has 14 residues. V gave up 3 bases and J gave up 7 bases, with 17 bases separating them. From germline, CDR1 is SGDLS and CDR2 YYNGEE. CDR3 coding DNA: TGTGCCAGCAGCGCTCCGGGACTCTATGGGGAGCAGTACTTC. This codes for CASSAPGLYGEQYF.

The CDR3 sequence: CASSLVRGVNSPLHF. The CDR3 coding sequence is TGTGCCAGCAGCTTGGTTCGGGGGGTGAATTCACCCCTCCACTTT. V gene TRBV5-5 combines with J gene TRBJ1-6, with D possibly TRBD1 on 5 matching bases. This CDR3 spans 15 amino acids. CDR1 and CDR2 (germline): SGHKS, YYEKEE (reference sequence). V shed 0 bases and J shed 7 bases, with 11 bases lying between them.

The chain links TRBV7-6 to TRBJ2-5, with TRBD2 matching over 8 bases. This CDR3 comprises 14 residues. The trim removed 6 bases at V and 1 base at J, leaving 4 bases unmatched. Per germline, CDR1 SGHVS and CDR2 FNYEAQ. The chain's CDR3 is CASSRTSGQETQYF. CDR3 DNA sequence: TGTGCCAGCAGTCGAACTAGCGGCCAAGAGACCCAGTACTTC.

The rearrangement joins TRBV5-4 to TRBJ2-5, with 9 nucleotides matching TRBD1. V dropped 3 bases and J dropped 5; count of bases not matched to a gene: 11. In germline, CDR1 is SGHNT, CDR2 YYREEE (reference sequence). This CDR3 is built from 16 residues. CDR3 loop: CASSWGQGVEAETQYF. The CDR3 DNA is TGTGCCAGCAGCTGGGGACAGGGAGTAGAGGCGGAGACCCAGTACTTC.

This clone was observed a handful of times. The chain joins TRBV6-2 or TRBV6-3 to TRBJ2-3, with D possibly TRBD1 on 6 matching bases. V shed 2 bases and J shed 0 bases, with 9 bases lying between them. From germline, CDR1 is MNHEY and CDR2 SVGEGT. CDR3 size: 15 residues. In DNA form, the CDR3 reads TGTGCCAGCAGTTACCAGGGGCAGAGCACAGATACGCAGTATTTT. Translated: CASSYQGQSTDTQYF.

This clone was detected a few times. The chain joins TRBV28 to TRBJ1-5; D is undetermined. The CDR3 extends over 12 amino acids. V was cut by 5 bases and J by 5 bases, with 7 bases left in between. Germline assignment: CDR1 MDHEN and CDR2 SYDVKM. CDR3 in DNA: TGTGCCAGCAGTCTTCTCTATCAGCCCCAGCATTTT. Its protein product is CASSLLYQPQHF. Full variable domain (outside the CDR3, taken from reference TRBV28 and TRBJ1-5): DVKVTQSSRYLVKRTGEKVFLECVQDMDHENMFWYRQDPGLGLRLIYFSYDVKMKEKGDIPEGYSVSREKKERFSLILESASTNQTSMYLCASSLLYQPQHFGDGTRLSIL.

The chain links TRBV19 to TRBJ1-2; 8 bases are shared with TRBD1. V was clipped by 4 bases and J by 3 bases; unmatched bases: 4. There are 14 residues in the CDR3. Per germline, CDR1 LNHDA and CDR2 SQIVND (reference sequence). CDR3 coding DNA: TGTGCCAGTAGTACAGGGGGCAGAGACTATGGCTACACCTTC. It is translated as CASSTGGRDYGYTF.

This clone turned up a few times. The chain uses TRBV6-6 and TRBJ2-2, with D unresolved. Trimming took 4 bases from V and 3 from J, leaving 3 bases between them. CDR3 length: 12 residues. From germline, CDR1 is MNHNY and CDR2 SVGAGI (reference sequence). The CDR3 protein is CASSSDTGELFF. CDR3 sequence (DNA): TGTGCCAGCAGTTCAGACACCGGGGAGCTGTTTTTT.

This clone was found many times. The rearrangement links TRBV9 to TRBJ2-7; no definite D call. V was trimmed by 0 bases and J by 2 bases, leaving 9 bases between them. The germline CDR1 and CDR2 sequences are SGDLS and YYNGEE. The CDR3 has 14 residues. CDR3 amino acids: CASSVDISTYEQYF. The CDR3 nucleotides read TGTGCCAGCAGCGTAGATATATCTACCTACGAGCAGTACTTC.

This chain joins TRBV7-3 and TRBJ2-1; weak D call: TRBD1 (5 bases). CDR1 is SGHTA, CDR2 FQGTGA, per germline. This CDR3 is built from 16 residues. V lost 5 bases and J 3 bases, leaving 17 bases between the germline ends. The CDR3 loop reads CASSALPGAYYNEQFF. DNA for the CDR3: TGTGCCAGCAGCGCCCTCCCTGGGGCTTACTACAATGAGCAGTTCTTC.